This T cell receptor (beta chain) was sequenced for a study of T-cell reconstitution after alpha-beta-depleted transplantation in children. Study findings and constraints: Reportedly, roughly two months post-transplant, alpha-beta T cells arose from several hundred expanded graft clones.

CDR1 and CDR2 (germline): SGHRS, YFSETQ. Trimming left V 0 bases short and J 0 bases short, with 13 bases between. The CDR3 has 17 amino acids. This clonotype appeared many times. Its antigen is still unknown. It was with unique molecular identifiers that the TCRbeta library was prepared. TCRdb passed the PCR reads through MiXCR, listing each CDR3 protein once. The sample has 600,000 to 800,000 distinct CDR3 sequences, around 13% seen once. The chain has TRBV5-1 and TRBJ2-4, with D perhaps matching TRBD2 (5 bases). This receptor was taken from a girl aged 2 to 10 with congenital amegakaryocytic thrombocytopenia, due to receive a stem cell transplant. This specimen consisted of PBMCs, obtained before TCRalphabeta/CD19-depleted stem cell transplant. This CDR3 is CASSLEPRTRAKNIQYF. CDR3 sequence (DNA): TGCGCCAGCAGCTTGGAACCTAGGACTCGAGCCAAAAACATTCAGTACTTC.